The 26 T cell receptor beta chains below come from one sample, sequenced in a study of blood T cell repertoires in COVID-19. Libraries were prepared by immunoSEQ multiplex PCR; TCRdb keeps only in-frame clonotypes and omits some of them. This sample yields 490,000 or so clones, of which roughly 90% are seen a single time; around 1.9% belongs to the top ten. The sample consisted of PBMCs or T cells enriched from blood (not recorded which). Every receptor here comes from a woman aged 40 to 55 who had recovered from COVID-19.

This sequence joins TRBV5-8 and TRBJ1-2; 7 positions match TRBD1. The germline V gene encodes CDR1 SGHTS and CDR2 YDEGEE. Trimming removed 1 base from V and 8 bases from J; junction bases left unmatched: 11. This CDR3 contains 15 residues. The CDR3: CASSLLVGGAGGYTF. The DNA for the CDR3 is TGTGCCAGCAGCTTGCTGGTAGGGGGCGCGGGAGGCTACACCTTC.

The chain employs TRBV12-5 and TRBJ2-7; a possible D gene is TRBD1 (6 bases). This CDR3 region has 16 residues. Germline CDR1 LGHNT, CDR2 FRNRAP. Trimming stripped 6 bases from V and 0 bases from J, with 18 bases between. In DNA, the CDR3 is TGTGCTAGTGGCCCTTACAGGGTATCCTCCTCCTACGAGCAGTACTTC. Translated, it gives CASGPYRVSSSYEQYF. The full variable domain, rest sourced from reference TRBV12-5 and TRBJ2-7, is DARVTQTPRHKVTEMGQEVTMRCQPILGHNTVFWYRQTMMQGLELLAYFRNRAPLDDSGMPKDRFSAEMPDATLATLKIQPSEPRDSAVYFCASGPYRVSSSYEQYFGPGTRLTVT.

The genes are TRBV9 and TRBJ2-5; the D gene is possibly TRBD2 (5 bases). The CDR3 is 13 amino acids. Germline CDR1 SGDLS, CDR2 YYNGEE. The V gene lost 7 bases and the J gene lost 1 base, with 11 bases spanning the gap. CDR3 in DNA: TGTGCCAGCGGAGGACCCGGCCAAGAGACCCAGTACTTC. Its protein is CASGGPGQETQYF. Looking up the rest from reference TRBV9 and TRBJ2-5 gives the full variable domain: DSGVTQTPKHLITATGQRVTLRCSPRSGDLSVYWYQQSLDQGLQFLIQYYNGEERAKGNILERFSAQQFPDLHSELNLSSLELGDSALYFCASGGPGQETQYFGPGTRLLVL.

The genes are TRBV5-1 and TRBJ2-7; 16 positions match TRBD2. The CDR3 contains 19 residues. V dropped 4 bases and J dropped 0; count of bases not matched to a gene: 10. The germline CDR1 and CDR2 sequences are SGHRS and YFSETQ. CDR3 nucleotide sequence: TGCGCCAGCAGCCCAGCTTCTGGGACTAGCGGGAGGGCCTCCTACGAGCAGTACTTC. Its translation is CASSPASGTSGRASYEQYF.

The chain employs TRBV29-1 and TRBJ2-3, with TRBD2 identical over 8 bases. This CDR3 comprises 13 residues. Germline V gene sequence: CDR1 SQVTM, CDR2 ANQGSEA. Trimming at V came to 4 bases and at J to 4 bases, leaving 4 bases not matched to a gene. CDR3 DNA: TGCAGCGTTGCCGCGGGAGGAGCAGATACGCAGTATTTT. It codes for CSVAAGGADTQYF.

This clone appeared a single time. This chain links TRBV18 with TRBJ1-3; TRBD1 might be the D (5 bases). Trimming removed 3 bases from V and 4 bases from J, with 10 bases in between. Germline V gene data show CDR1 as KGHSH and CDR2 as LQKENI. CDR3 length: 14 residues. The CDR3 spells CASSPGTLGNTIYF. As DNA, the CDR3 is TGTGCCAGCTCACCCGGGACTTTAGGAAACACCATATATTTT.

At least ten counts were recorded for this clone. This chain connects TRBV6-2 or TRBV6-3 to TRBJ2-2, with TRBD2 matching over 10 bases. The CDR3 runs to 17 residues. Germline CDR1 MNHEY, CDR2 SVGEGT. Trimming removed 4 bases from V and 1 base from J; junction bases left unmatched: 6. The CDR3 DNA reads TGTGCCAGCAGTTTGCGCCCTAGCGGGAGGAACACCGGGGAGCTGTTTTTT. It specifies CASSLRPSGRNTGELFF.

The chain couples TRBV11-3 to TRBJ2-5; D may be TRBD2 (7 bases). V was shortened by 4 bases and J by 1 base, with 13 bases between the two germline ends. CDR3 length equals 15 residues. Per the germline V gene, CDR1 is SGHNT and CDR2 is YENEEA. The CDR3 DNA sequence: TGTGCCAGCAGCTCGCGGGGGCTATTCCAAGAGACCCAGTACTTC. Protein: CASSSRGLFQETQYF.

This rearrangement joins TRBV7-9 to TRBJ1-5; 8 bases fit TRBD1. This CDR3 comprises 13 residues. CDR1 is SEHNR, CDR2 FQNEAQ, per germline (reference sequence). The trim removed 5 bases at V and 4 bases at J, leaving 1 base unmatched. CDR3 protein: CASSRQGNQPQHF. The CDR3 DNA follows: TGTGCCAGCAGCCGACAGGGGAATCAGCCCCAGCATTTT.

V usage is TRBV7-9 and J usage is TRBJ1-5; D not certain. Germline CDR1 reads SEHNR; CDR2 reads FQNEAQ (reference sequence). V was pared by 5 bases and J by 5 bases, with 13 bases between. The CDR3 runs 14 residues. The CDR3 loop is CASSLAVLDQPQHF. The CDR3 DNA reads TGTGCCAGCAGCCTCGCGGTACTGGATCAGCCCCAGCATTTT.

The chain combines TRBV11-3 with TRBJ2-7; 8 nucleotides agree with TRBD1. V lost 2 bases to trimming and J lost 4 bases; unmatched junction nucleotides: 10. The germline V gene has CDR1 SGHNT and CDR2 YENEEA. This CDR3 is built from 16 residues. DNA of the CDR3: TGTGCCAGCAGCTTAAGGGCAGGGGGCGTGATGTACGAGCAGTACTTC. Protein: CASSLRAGGVMYEQYF.

The chain employs TRBV18 and TRBJ2-1; TRBD2 aligns across 8 bases. The CDR3 runs 17 residues. J was trimmed by 2 bases and V by 4 bases; bases with no gene match: 10. The germline gives CDR1 KGHSH, CDR2 LQKENI. CDR3 sequence (DNA): TGTGCCAGCTCACGAGTCCTAGCGGGCCCAACCTACAATGAGCAGTTCTTC. It yields the protein CASSRVLAGPTYNEQFF. Filled out from reference TRBV18 and TRBJ2-1, the complete variable domain reads NAGVMQNPRHLVRRRGQEARLRCSPMKGHSHVYWYRQLPEEGLKFMVYLQKENIIDESGMPKERFSAEFPKEGPSILRIQQVVRGDSAAYFCASSRVLAGPTYNEQFFGPGTRLTVL.

The chain carries TRBV20-1 and TRBJ1-2, with D maybe TRBD1 (6 bases). Germline lookup yields CDR1 DFQATT and CDR2 SNEGSKA (reference sequence). V gave up 3 bases and J gave up 4 bases, with 15 bases separating them. The CDR3 is 14 residues long. This chain's CDR3 is CSASETGKGYGYTF. DNA of the CDR3: TGCAGTGCTAGTGAAACAGGGAAAGGCTATGGCTACACCTTC.

The V and J genes are TRBV27 and TRBJ1-2, with a possible D match to TRBD1 (5 bases). The CDR3 length is 14 residues. The ends were cut back, 7 bases at V and 6 bases at J, with 18 bases in the middle. Germline assignment: CDR1 MNHEY and CDR2 SMNVEV (reference sequence). In nucleotides, the CDR3 is TGTGCCAGCACTCCTAGGGGTTCCGGGCATGGCTACACCTTC. Amino acid sequence: CASTPRGSGHGYTF.

The chain joins TRBV12-3 or TRBV12-4 to TRBJ1-2; a possible D gene is TRBD1 (6 bases). V was cut by 6 bases and J by 7 bases, with 15 bases left in between. The CDR3 spans 13 residues. CDR3 sequence: CASSSDRGSGYTF. Here the CDR3 DNA reads TGTGCCAGCAGCTCGGACAGAGGATCTGGCTACACCTTC.

The rearrangement joins TRBV2 to TRBJ1-3; TRBD1 agrees at 9 bases. The CDR3 runs to 15 residues. The V segment lost 5 bases and the J segment 2 bases; nucleotides outside the gene matches: 4. Looked up from germline, CDR1 is SNHLY and CDR2 is FYNNEI. CDR3 loop: CASSKQGAAGNTIYF. CDR3 DNA sequence: TGTGCCAGCAGTAAACAGGGGGCTGCTGGAAACACCATATATTTT.

The chain couples TRBV18 to TRBJ1-1, with D possibly being TRBD1 (6 bases). This CDR3 has 16 residues. Trimming stripped 3 bases from V and 3 bases from J, with 17 bases between. Looked up from germline, CDR1 is KGHSH and CDR2 is LQKENI. The CDR3 region is CASSPQGTLGDTEAFF. The CDR3 DNA reads TGTGCCAGCTCACCCCAGGGGACCCTGGGGGACACTGAAGCTTTCTTT.

The gene calls are TRBV4-1 and TRBJ2-4; 8 bases fit TRBD1. Trimming removed 2 bases from V and 2 bases from J; junction bases left unmatched: 2. There are 15 residues in the CDR3. Looked up from germline, CDR1 is MGHRA and CDR2 is YSYEKL. CDR3 sequence (DNA): TGCGCCAGCAGCCAACAGGGGGCGACCAAAAACATTCAGTACTTC. Translation: CASSQQGATKNIQYF.

The CDR3 region is CASSPDRGPNYGYTF. CDR3 DNA: TGTGCCAGCAGCCCCGACAGGGGGCCGAACTATGGCTACACCTTC. The rearrangement joins TRBV7-2 to TRBJ1-2, with TRBD1 identical over 10 bases. CDR1 SGHTA and CDR2 FQGNSA come from the germline V gene. This CDR3 has 15 residues. V was clipped by 5 bases and J by 2 bases; unmatched bases: 5.

The V call is TRBV19, the J call TRBJ1-5; 9 nucleotides match TRBD1. This CDR3 spans 15 amino acids. J lost 8 bases, V lost 7 bases, and 12 bases had no gene match. From germline, CDR1 is LNHDA and CDR2 SQIVND (reference sequence). The CDR3 reads CASIATGGSLEPQHF. Written as DNA, the CDR3 is TGTGCCAGTATTGCGACAGGGGGTTCCCTTGAGCCCCAGCATTTT. The variable domain in full, completed from reference TRBV19 and TRBJ1-5, reads DGGITQSPKYLFRKEGQNVTLSCEQNLNHDAMYWYRQDPGQGLRLIYYSQIVNDFQKGDIAEGYSVSREKKESFPLTVTSAQKNPTAFYLCASIATGGSLEPQHFGDGTRLSIL.

The V gene is TRBV6-5, the J gene TRBJ1-1, with TRBD1 as a possible D gene (5 bases). V was clipped by 6 bases and J by 0 bases, with 14 bases between them. The CDR3 is made up of 15 amino acids. Germline lookup yields CDR1 MNHEY and CDR2 SVGAGI. CDR3 sequence (DNA): TGTGCCAGCAGGCGGGGCGGGTACTTGAACACTGAAGCTTTCTTT. Protein product: CASRRGGYLNTEAFF.

The V gene is TRBV28, the J gene TRBJ1-4; TRBD1 matches at 8 bases. This CDR3 region has 17 residues. Germline V CDR1 and CDR2: MDHEN, SYDVKM. The junction had 10 bases not matched to a gene; V was cut back by 6 bases and J by 1 base. This CDR3 is CASRSTGGLVTNEKLFF. The CDR3 DNA sequence: TGTGCCAGCAGATCTACAGGGGGATTGGTAACTAATGAAAAACTGTTTTTT. The full variable domain, in which reference TRBV28 and TRBJ1-4 provide the parts outside the CDR3, is DVKVTQSSRYLVKRTGEKVFLECVQDMDHENMFWYRQDPGLGLRLIYFSYDVKMKEKGDIPEGYSVSREKKERFSLILESASTNQTSMYLCASRSTGGLVTNEKLFFGSGTQLSVL.

The CDR3 is CASSQQTGAGEQYF. The DNA for the CDR3 is TGTGCCAGCAGCCAACAGACAGGGGCAGGGGAGCAGTACTTC. The chain is built from TRBV14 and TRBJ2-7; the match to TRBD1 covers 8 bases. The germline V gene has CDR1 SGHDN and CDR2 FVKESK. The V and J ends lost 2 bases and 7 bases, in that order; junction bases with no gene match: 7. This CDR3 spans 14 amino acids.

The V call is TRBV5-8, the J call TRBJ2-1; D is unclear. Trimming cost V 4 bases and J 0 bases, with 11 bases left between them. The V gene's germline CDR1 is SGHTS and CDR2 YDEGEE. The CDR3 spans 15 residues. CDR3 region: CASSEKIVSYNEQFF. CDR3 DNA sequence: TGTGCCAGCAGCGAGAAGATTGTCTCCTACAATGAGCAGTTCTTC. The entire variable domain, with the rest obtained from reference TRBV5-8 and TRBJ2-1, is as follows: EAGVTQSPTHLIKTRGQQATLRCSPISGHTSVYWYQQALGLGLQFLLWYDEGEERNRGNFPPRFSGRQFPNYSSELNVNALELEDSALYLCASSEKIVSYNEQFFGPGTRLTVL.

The chain carries TRBV10-1 and TRBJ2-1; 7 bases are a match to TRBD2. V lost 1 base to trimming and J lost 9 bases; unmatched junction nucleotides: 15. The germline V gene has CDR1 WNHNN and CDR2 SYGVQD (reference sequence). CDR3 length: 17 amino acids. The CDR3, as DNA: TGCGCCAGCAGTGAGTTTGTCGGCCGGCGGGAGATGGTTGAGCAGTTCTTC. This sequence encodes CASSEFVGRREMVEQFF.

The gene calls are TRBV11-3 and TRBJ2-2; D gene uncertain. CDR3 size: 12 residues. V lost 4 bases to trimming and J lost 6 bases, with 6 bases between them. Per the germline V gene, CDR1 is SGHNT and CDR2 is YENEEA. The CDR3 protein is CASSSFPGELFF. CDR3 sequence (DNA): TGTGCCAGCAGCTCGTTCCCCGGGGAGCTGTTTTTT.